This is a list of T cell receptor beta chains from one sample in a study of T cell clonotyping in hematopoietic cell transplantation. Only in-frame clones appear in the TCRdb table, and some are missing; sequencing was by immunoSEQ multiplex PCR. The data hold 65,000 to 80,000 clones, with 90% to 97% observed a single time. Source: peripheral blood mononuclear cells, taken before stem cell transplant. These receptors all stem from a woman in her forties or fifties with acute myeloid leukemia. Some clones in this sample may be carry-over from other donors' samples. The CDR3 runs from the conserved cysteine through the conserved F or W. Fields, in order: CDR3 protein, CDR3 DNA, D gene, J gene, V gene, clone size. A D gene is named only where the DNA matches it firmly. Expanded clones get a size class; other rows say once, few or many, or leave the size out.

cdr3_aa: CSVDESSGNTIYF; cdr3_nt: TGCAGCGTTGATGAAAGCTCTGGAAACACCATATATTTT; d_call: -; j_call: TRBJ1-3; v_call: TRBV29-1; clone_size: -
cdr3_aa: CASSFRNLNTEAFF; cdr3_nt: TGTGCCAGCAGCTTCCGAAACTTGAACACTGAAGCTTTCTTT; d_call: -; j_call: TRBJ1-1; v_call: TRBV28; clone_size: -
cdr3_aa: CASGGRTNNQPQHF; cdr3_nt: TGTGCCAGCGGAGGCCGGACAAACAATCAGCCCCAGCATTTT; d_call: -; j_call: TRBJ1-5; v_call: TRBV2; clone_size: -
cdr3_aa: CASSPTGARVGYTF; cdr3_nt: TGTGCCAGCAGTCCAACGGGAGCAAGAGTCGGCTACACCTTC; d_call: -; j_call: TRBJ1-2; v_call: TRBV25-1; clone_size: -
cdr3_aa: CAWSVQTSTYNEQFF; cdr3_nt: TGTGCCTGGAGTGTACAGACTAGCACGTACAATGAGCAGTTCTTC; d_call: TRBD2; j_call: TRBJ2-1; v_call: TRBV30; clone_size: once
cdr3_aa: CATSSGRGYEQYF; cdr3_nt: TGTGCCACTAGTAGCGGGAGAGGGTACGAGCAGTACTTC; d_call: TRBD2; j_call: TRBJ2-7; v_call: TRBV19; clone_size: -
cdr3_aa: CASSVGGGRNTGELFF; cdr3_nt: TGTGCCAGCAGCGTAGGTGGGGGGCGAAACACCGGGGAGCTGTTTTTT; d_call: -; j_call: TRBJ2-2; v_call: TRBV9; clone_size: -
cdr3_aa: CASSSSQGGTEAFF; cdr3_nt: TGTGCCAGCAGTTCATCACAGGGAGGCACTGAAGCTTTCTTT; d_call: -; j_call: TRBJ1-1; v_call: TRBV6-6; clone_size: -
cdr3_aa: CASSLYGGPPDEQFF; cdr3_nt: TGCGCCAGCAGCTTGTACGGGGGACCGCCGGACGAGCAGTTCTTC; d_call: -; j_call: TRBJ2-1; v_call: TRBV5-1; clone_size: -
cdr3_aa: CASSASGAGNTIYF; cdr3_nt: TGTGCCAGCAGTGCGTCAGGGGCTGGAAACACCATATATTTT; d_call: -; j_call: TRBJ1-3; v_call: TRBV2; clone_size: -
cdr3_aa: CASRPTGAGYSNQPQHF; cdr3_nt: TGTGCCAGCAGACCTACAGGGGCGGGTTATAGCAATCAGCCCCAGCATTTT; d_call: TRBD1; j_call: TRBJ1-5; v_call: TRBV5-5; clone_size: -
cdr3_aa: CASSHPGTGFYEQYF; cdr3_nt: TGTGCCAGCAGCCACCCCGGGACAGGGTTCTACGAGCAGTACTTC; d_call: TRBD1; j_call: TRBJ2-7; v_call: TRBV25-1; clone_size: -
cdr3_aa: CASSPDRGGEKLFF; cdr3_nt: TGTGCCAGCAGCCCGGACAGGGGAGGTGAAAAACTGTTTTTT; d_call: TRBD1; j_call: TRBJ1-4; v_call: TRBV25-1; clone_size: -
cdr3_aa: CAWVQLSPYEQYF; cdr3_nt: TGTGCCTGGGTACAGTTGTCCCCCTACGAGCAGTACTTC; d_call: -; j_call: TRBJ2-7; v_call: TRBV30; clone_size: once
cdr3_aa: CASSFGQARYGYTF; cdr3_nt: TGCGCCAGCAGCTTTGGACAGGCCCGGTATGGCTACACCTTC; d_call: TRBD1; j_call: TRBJ1-2; v_call: TRBV5-1; clone_size: -
cdr3_aa: CASSLGGVGSEQYF; cdr3_nt: TGTGCCAGCAGCTTGGGGGGCGTGGGTTCCGAGCAGTACTTC; d_call: -; j_call: TRBJ2-7; v_call: TRBV5-4; clone_size: once
cdr3_aa: CASRETRASLSGANVLTF; cdr3_nt: TGTGCCAGCAGGGAAACTCGCGCTTCCCTCTCTGGGGCCAACGTCCTGACTTTC; d_call: -; j_call: TRBJ2-6; v_call: TRBV25-1; clone_size: -
cdr3_aa: CAWSVGGGAGGYTF; cdr3_nt: TGTGCCTGGAGTGTGGGGGGGGGCGCCGGTGGCTACACCTTC; d_call: -; j_call: TRBJ1-2; v_call: TRBV30; clone_size: -
cdr3_aa: CASSTYGDSQNYGYTF; cdr3_nt: TGTGCCAGTAGTACATATGGGGACAGCCAGAACTATGGCTACACCTTC; d_call: TRBD1; j_call: TRBJ1-2; v_call: TRBV19; clone_size: -
cdr3_aa: CASSWLAVPETQYF; cdr3_nt: TGTGCCAGCAGTTGGCTAGCGGTCCCGGAGACCCAGTACTTC; d_call: TRBD2; j_call: TRBJ2-5; v_call: TRBV28; clone_size: -
cdr3_aa: CASSLGSGGRRGIYGYTF; cdr3_nt: TGTGCCAGCAGCTTAGGATCCGGGGGCCGGAGAGGGATCTATGGCTACACCTTC; d_call: -; j_call: TRBJ1-2; v_call: TRBV7-2; clone_size: -
cdr3_aa: CAWSPTPGRSYNEQFF; cdr3_nt: TGTGCCTGGAGTCCTACCCCGGGACGATCCTACAATGAGCAGTTCTTC; d_call: -; j_call: TRBJ2-1; v_call: TRBV30; clone_size: -
cdr3_aa: CASSHPQREYDEQFF; cdr3_nt: TGTGCCAGCAGTCACCCCCAGCGGGAGTACGATGAGCAGTTCTTC; d_call: TRBD2; j_call: TRBJ2-1; v_call: TRBV6-5; clone_size: -
cdr3_aa: CASSAGQGAWETQYF; cdr3_nt: TGTGCCAGCAGCGCCGGACAGGGGGCTTGGGAGACCCAGTACTTC; d_call: TRBD1; j_call: TRBJ2-5; v_call: TRBV9; clone_size: -
cdr3_aa: CASSLDRGNYGYTF; cdr3_nt: TGTGCCAGCAGCTTAGACAGGGGCAACTATGGCTACACCTTC; d_call: TRBD1; j_call: TRBJ1-2; v_call: TRBV7-6; clone_size: -
cdr3_aa: CASSANWDRAYNEQFF; cdr3_nt: TGCGCCAGCAGCGCCAACTGGGACAGAGCCTACAATGAGCAGTTCTTC; d_call: TRBD1; j_call: TRBJ2-1; v_call: TRBV5-1; clone_size: -
cdr3_aa: CASSLPSGNIETQYF; cdr3_nt: TGTGCCAGCAGCTTGCCTAGCGGGAACATCGAGACCCAGTACTTC; d_call: TRBD2; j_call: TRBJ2-5; v_call: TRBV7-8; clone_size: -
cdr3_aa: CASSRDRGLRTGELFF; cdr3_nt: TGTGCCAGCAGTCGCGACAGGGGATTGAGGACCGGGGAGCTGTTTTTT; d_call: TRBD1; j_call: TRBJ2-2; v_call: TRBV27; clone_size: -
cdr3_aa: CASSPGDRGNQPQHF; cdr3_nt: TGTGCCAGCAGCCCCGGGGACAGGGGCAATCAGCCCCAGCATTTT; d_call: TRBD1; j_call: TRBJ1-5; v_call: TRBV6-5; clone_size: -
cdr3_aa: CASSPTLSYEQYF; cdr3_nt: TGTGCCAGCAGTCCGACCCTTTCCTACGAGCAGTACTTC; d_call: -; j_call: TRBJ2-7; v_call: TRBV7-2; clone_size: -
cdr3_aa: CASSTRTAENEKLFF; cdr3_nt: TGTGCCAGCAGCACCCGAACCGCGGAGAACGAAAAACTGTTTTTT; d_call: -; j_call: TRBJ1-4; v_call: TRBV7-2; clone_size: -
cdr3_aa: CSVRKGVFGDTEAFF; cdr3_nt: TGCAGCGTTCGCAAGGGCGTATTCGGCGACACTGAAGCTTTCTTT; d_call: -; j_call: TRBJ1-1; v_call: TRBV29-1; clone_size: -
cdr3_aa: CASSRTSGISYEQFF; cdr3_nt: TGTGCCAGCAGCCGGACTAGCGGGATCTCCTATGAGCAGTTCTTC; d_call: TRBD2; j_call: TRBJ2-1; v_call: TRBV11-2; clone_size: -
cdr3_aa: CASSLIAGGPDTQYF; cdr3_nt: TGTGCCAGCAGTTTAATAGCGGGAGGGCCAGATACGCAGTATTTT; d_call: TRBD2; j_call: TRBJ2-3; v_call: TRBV6-5; clone_size: -
cdr3_aa: CASSGQGAGYGYTF; cdr3_nt: TGTGCCAGCAGCGGACAAGGGGCCGGCTATGGCTACACCTTC; d_call: -; j_call: TRBJ1-2; v_call: TRBV9; clone_size: -
cdr3_aa: CSARASYEQYF; cdr3_nt: TGCAGTGCTAGAGCGAGCTACGAGCAGTACTTC; d_call: -; j_call: TRBJ2-7; v_call: TRBV20-1; clone_size: -
cdr3_aa: CSVEVRVFDTEAFF; cdr3_nt: TGCAGCGTTGAAGTCAGGGTTTTCGACACTGAAGCTTTCTTT; d_call: -; j_call: TRBJ1-1; v_call: TRBV29-1; clone_size: -
cdr3_aa: CASSLRMRGDYGYTF; cdr3_nt: TGTGCCAGTAGTTTACGGATGAGGGGAGACTATGGCTACACCTTC; d_call: -; j_call: TRBJ1-2; v_call: TRBV19; clone_size: -
cdr3_aa: CASSLSGNTEAFF; cdr3_nt: TGTGCCAGCAGCTTATCTGGGAACACTGAAGCTTTCTTT; d_call: -; j_call: TRBJ1-1; v_call: TRBV7-9; clone_size: -
cdr3_aa: CASSEDDRLETDKAFF; cdr3_nt: TGTGCCAGCAGTGAAGATGATAGGTTGGAGACAGACAAAGCTTTCTTT; d_call: -; j_call: TRBJ1-1; v_call: TRBV6-1; clone_size: -
cdr3_aa: CATSSSGWVNEQYF; cdr3_nt: TGTGCCACCAGCAGTTCAGGGTGGGTCAACGAGCAGTACTTC; d_call: -; j_call: TRBJ2-7; v_call: TRBV15; clone_size: -
cdr3_aa: CASSYRGLNSYEQYF; cdr3_nt: TGTGCCAGCAGTTACAGGGGGCTGAACTCCTACGAGCAGTACTTC; d_call: TRBD1; j_call: TRBJ2-7; v_call: TRBV27; clone_size: once
cdr3_aa: CASSYSKVGRYEQYF; cdr3_nt: TGTGCCAGCAGTTACTCGAAGGTGGGCCGCTACGAGCAGTACTTC; d_call: -; j_call: TRBJ2-7; v_call: TRBV6-5; clone_size: -
cdr3_aa: CASSPSGTGGQKLFF; cdr3_nt: TGTGCCAGCAGTCCCTCCGGGACAGGGGGACAAAAACTGTTTTTT; d_call: TRBD1; j_call: TRBJ1-4; v_call: TRBV6-4; clone_size: -
cdr3_aa: CAWSVRNTIYF; cdr3_nt: TGTGCCTGGAGTGTAAGAAACACCATATATTTT; d_call: -; j_call: TRBJ1-3; v_call: TRBV30; clone_size: -
cdr3_aa: CASAGLTGELFF; cdr3_nt: TGTGCCAGCGCGGGGCTCACCGGGGAGCTGTTTTTT; d_call: -; j_call: TRBJ2-2; v_call: TRBV28; clone_size: -
cdr3_aa: CASRPAPYNEQFF; cdr3_nt: TGTGCCAGCCGACCAGCCCCCTACAATGAGCAGTTCTTC; d_call: -; j_call: TRBJ2-1; v_call: TRBV6-5; clone_size: -
cdr3_aa: CASTSGANVLTF; cdr3_nt: TGTGCCAGCACCTCTGGGGCCAACGTCCTGACTTTC; d_call: -; j_call: TRBJ2-6; v_call: TRBV6-6; clone_size: -
cdr3_aa: CAWSPRNTEAFF; cdr3_nt: TGTGCCTGGAGTCCCCGAAACACTGAAGCTTTCTTT; d_call: -; j_call: TRBJ1-1; v_call: TRBV30; clone_size: -